This T cell receptor beta chain came from a study of early T cells in non-severe SARS-CoV-2 infection. The CDR3 is 16 residues long. V shed 3 bases and J shed 0 bases, with 11 bases lying between them. CDR1 is LNHDA, CDR2 SQIVND, per germline (reference sequence). TCRdb called the 5' RACE reads again in MiXCR, with one record for every CDR3 protein. The sample lists around 40,000 distinct CDR3 sequences; around 6.3% were seen once. This clonotype was obtained from an adult who was a healthcare worker with PCR-confirmed SARS-CoV-2 infection or an uninfected control (not recorded which). Sequences were obtained from whole blood. The chain uses TRBV19 and TRBJ1-4; D is uncertain. CDR3 DNA: TGTGCCAGTAGTATCCGACTCCCTGCAACTAATGAAAAACTGTTTTTT. This codes for CASSIRLPATNEKLFF.